What follows describes a single TCR beta chain. The source of the sample is a study of cytotoxic CD8 clonotypes in ibrutinib-treated CLL. Method: immunoSEQ multiplex PCR; TCRdb's copy keeps in-frame clones and lacks some. The sample shows over 70,000 clones, about four fifths of them seen only once. Between the trimmed V and J ends, which lost 1 base and 7 bases, there was a span of 13 bases. CDR3 length: 14 amino acids. Germline CDR1 and CDR2: SGHVS and FQNEAQ. This receptor was identified in a human donor with chronic lymphocytic leukemia. Sequenced material: PBMCs, taken after 12 months of ibrutinib treatment. The rearrangement joins TRBV7-8 to TRBJ1-1, with a weak D call TRBD1 (6 bases). In nucleotides, the CDR3 is TGTGCCAGCAGCTTAGTTCCCAAGGACAGTGAAGCTTTCTTT. Residues: CASSLVPKDSEAFF.